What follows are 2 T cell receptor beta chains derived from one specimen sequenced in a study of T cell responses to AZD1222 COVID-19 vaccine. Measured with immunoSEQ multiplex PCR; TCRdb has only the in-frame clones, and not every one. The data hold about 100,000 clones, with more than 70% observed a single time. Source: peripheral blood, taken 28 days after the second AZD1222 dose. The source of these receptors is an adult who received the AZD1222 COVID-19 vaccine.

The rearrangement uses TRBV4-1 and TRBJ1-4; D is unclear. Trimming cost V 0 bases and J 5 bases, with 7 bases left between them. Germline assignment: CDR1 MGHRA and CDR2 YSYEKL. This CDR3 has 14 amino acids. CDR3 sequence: CASSQDVENEKLFF. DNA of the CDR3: TGCGCCAGCAGCCAAGACGTGGAGAATGAAAAACTGTTTTTT.

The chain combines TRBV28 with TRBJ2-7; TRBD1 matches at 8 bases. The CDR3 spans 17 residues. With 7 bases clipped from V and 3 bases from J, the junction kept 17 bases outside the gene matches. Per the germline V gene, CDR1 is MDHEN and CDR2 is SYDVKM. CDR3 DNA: TGTGCCAGCACCTCGAGTCCCCTGGGGACAGGAATCTACGAGCAGTACTTC. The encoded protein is CASTSSPLGTGIYEQYF. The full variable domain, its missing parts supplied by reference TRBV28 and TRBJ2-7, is DVKVTQSSRYLVKRTGEKVFLECVQDMDHENMFWYRQDPGLGLRLIYFSYDVKMKEKGDIPEGYSVSREKKERFSLILESASTNQTSMYLCASTSSPLGTGIYEQYFGPGTRLTVT.